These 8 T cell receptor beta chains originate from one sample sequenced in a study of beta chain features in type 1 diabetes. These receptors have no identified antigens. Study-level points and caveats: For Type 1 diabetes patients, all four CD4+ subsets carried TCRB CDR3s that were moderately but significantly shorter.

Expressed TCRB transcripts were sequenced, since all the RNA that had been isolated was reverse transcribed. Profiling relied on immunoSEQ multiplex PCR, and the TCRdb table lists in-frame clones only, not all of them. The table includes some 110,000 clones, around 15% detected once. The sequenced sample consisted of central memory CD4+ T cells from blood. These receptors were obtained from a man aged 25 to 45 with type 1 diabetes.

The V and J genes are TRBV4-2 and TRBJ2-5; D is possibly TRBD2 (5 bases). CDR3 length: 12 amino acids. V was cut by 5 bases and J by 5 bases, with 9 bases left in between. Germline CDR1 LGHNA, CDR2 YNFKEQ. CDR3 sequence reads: CASSGSAETQYF. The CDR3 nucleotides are TGTGCCAGCAGCGGGAGCGCCGAGACCCAGTACTTC.

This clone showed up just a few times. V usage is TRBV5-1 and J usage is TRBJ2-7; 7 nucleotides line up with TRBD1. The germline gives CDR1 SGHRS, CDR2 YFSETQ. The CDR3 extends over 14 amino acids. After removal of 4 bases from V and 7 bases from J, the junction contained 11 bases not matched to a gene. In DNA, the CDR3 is TGCGCCAGCAGCCTGGGACAGCTCCCTAGGGAGCAGTACTTC. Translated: CASSLGQLPREQYF. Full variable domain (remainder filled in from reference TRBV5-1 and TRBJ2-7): KAGVTQTPRYLIKTRGQQVTLSCSPISGHRSVSWYQQTPGQGLQFLFEYFSETQRNKGNFPGRFSGRQFSNSRSEMNVSTLELGDSALYLCASSLGQLPREQYFGPGTRLTVT.

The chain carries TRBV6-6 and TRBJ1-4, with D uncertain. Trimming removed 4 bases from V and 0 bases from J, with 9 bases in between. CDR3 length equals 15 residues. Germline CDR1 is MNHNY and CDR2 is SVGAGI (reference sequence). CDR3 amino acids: CASSWTAATNEKLFF. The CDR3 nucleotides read TGTGCCAGCAGTTGGACTGCCGCAACTAATGAAAAACTGTTTTTT.

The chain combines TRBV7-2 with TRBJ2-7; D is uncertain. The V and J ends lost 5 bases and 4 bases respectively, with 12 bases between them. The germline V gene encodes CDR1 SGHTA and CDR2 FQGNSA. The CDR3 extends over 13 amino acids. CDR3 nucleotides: TGTGCCAGCAGCGCCTTTAACAGTTACGAGCAGTACTTC. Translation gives CASSAFNSYEQYF.

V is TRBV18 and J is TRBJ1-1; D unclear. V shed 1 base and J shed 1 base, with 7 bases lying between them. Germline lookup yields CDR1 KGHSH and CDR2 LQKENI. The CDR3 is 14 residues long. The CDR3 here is CASSPQEGNTEAFF. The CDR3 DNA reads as TGTGCCAGCTCACCACAGGAGGGGAACACTGAAGCTTTCTTT.

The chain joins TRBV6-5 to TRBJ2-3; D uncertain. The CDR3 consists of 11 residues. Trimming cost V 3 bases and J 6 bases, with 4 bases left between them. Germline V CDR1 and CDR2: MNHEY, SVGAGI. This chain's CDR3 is CASSYLDTQYF. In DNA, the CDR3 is TGTGCCAGCAGTTATCTGGATACGCAGTATTTT.

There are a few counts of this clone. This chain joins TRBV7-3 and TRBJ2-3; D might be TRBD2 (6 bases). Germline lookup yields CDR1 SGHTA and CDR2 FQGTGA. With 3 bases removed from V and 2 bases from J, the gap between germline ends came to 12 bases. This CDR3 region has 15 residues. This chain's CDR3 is CASSFGTPHTDTQYF. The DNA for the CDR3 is TGTGCCAGCAGCTTCGGGACTCCCCACACAGATACGCAGTATTTT.

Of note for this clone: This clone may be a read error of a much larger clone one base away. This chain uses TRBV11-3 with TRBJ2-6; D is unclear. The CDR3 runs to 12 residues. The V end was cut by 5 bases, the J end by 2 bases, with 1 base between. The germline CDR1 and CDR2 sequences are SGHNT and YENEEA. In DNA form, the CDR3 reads TGTGCCAGCAGCGCTGGGGCCAACGTCCTGACTTTC. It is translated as CASSAGANVLTF.